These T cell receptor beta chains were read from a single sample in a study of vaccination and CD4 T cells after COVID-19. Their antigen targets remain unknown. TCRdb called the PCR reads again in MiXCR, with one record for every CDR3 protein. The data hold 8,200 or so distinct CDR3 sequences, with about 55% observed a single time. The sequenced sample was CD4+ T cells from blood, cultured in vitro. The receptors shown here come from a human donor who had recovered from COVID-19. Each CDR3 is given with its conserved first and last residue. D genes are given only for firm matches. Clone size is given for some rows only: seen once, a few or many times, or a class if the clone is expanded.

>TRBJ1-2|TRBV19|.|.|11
TGTGCCAGTCAGGACTTCTATGGCTACACCTTC
CASQDFYGYTF
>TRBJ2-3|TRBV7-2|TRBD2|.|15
TGTGCCAGCAGCTTAACTAGCGGGAGGGTAGATACGCAGTATTTT
CASSLTSGRVDTQYF
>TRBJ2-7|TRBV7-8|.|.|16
TGTGCCAGCAGCTCCTTCGGTGGGGAGAGCTCCTACGAGCAGTACTTC
CASSSFGGESSYEQYF
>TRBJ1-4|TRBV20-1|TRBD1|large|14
TGCAGTGCTAGACTCGGGACAGGGGACGAAAAACTGTTTTTT
CSARLGTGDEKLFF
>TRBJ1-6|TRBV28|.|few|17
TGTGCCAGCAGTTTCCCAGGGACCCTAGGTATCAACTCACCCCTCCACTTT
CASSFPGTLGINSPLHF
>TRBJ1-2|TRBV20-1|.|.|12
TGCAGTGCCTATCGGGGAGGGAATGGCTACACCTTC
CSAYRGGNGYTF
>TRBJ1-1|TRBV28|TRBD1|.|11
TGTGCCAGCAGTTTCACAGGGGCGGCTTTCTTT
CASSFTGAAFF
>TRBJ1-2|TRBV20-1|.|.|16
TGCAGTGCTAGTGAATCTGACCTTAGGGGTCGGTATGGCTACACCTTC
CSASESDLRGRYGYTF
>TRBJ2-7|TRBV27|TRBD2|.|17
TGTGCCAGCAGTTTAAAGGCGTCGACTAGCGGGCCATACGAGCAGTACTTC
CASSLKASTSGPYEQYF
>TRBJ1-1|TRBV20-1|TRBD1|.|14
TGCAGTGCTAGAGAGGGACAGGGGAGGACTGAAGCTTTCTTT
CSAREGQGRTEAFF
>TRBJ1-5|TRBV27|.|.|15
TGTGCCAGCAGTAGTGGGCAGGGGAACAATCAGCCCCAGCATTTT
CASSSGQGNNQPQHF
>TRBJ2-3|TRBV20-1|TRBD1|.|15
TGCAGTGCGCGGACAGGTGATACTAGCACAGATACGCAGTATTTT
CSARTGDTSTDTQYF
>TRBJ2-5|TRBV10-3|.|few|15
TGTGCCATCAGTGCTGGGCCGCCGAACCAAGAGACCCAGTACTTC
CAISAGPPNQETQYF
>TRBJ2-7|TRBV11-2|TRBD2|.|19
TGTGCCAGCAGCTTTCCCGGGACTAGCGGGAGGGGGGGGACCTACGAGCAGTACTTC
CASSFPGTSGRGGTYEQYF
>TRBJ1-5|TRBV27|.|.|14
TGTGCCAGCAGAGACTACAGGGGCAATCAGCCCCAGCATTTT
CASRDYRGNQPQHF
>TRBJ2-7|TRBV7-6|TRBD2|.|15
TGTGCCAGCAGCCCCGGGGTAGCGGGGGACTACGAGCAGTACTTC
CASSPGVAGDYEQYF
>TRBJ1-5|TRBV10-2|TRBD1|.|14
TGCGCCAGCAGCCCCGGGACAGCTAATCAGCCCCAGCATTTT
CASSPGTANQPQHF
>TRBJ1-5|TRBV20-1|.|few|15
TGCAGTGCTCGCCCGGGCAGGGCAGACGATCAGCCCCAGCATTTT
CSARPGRADDQPQHF
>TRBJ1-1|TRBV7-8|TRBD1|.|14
TGTGCCAGCAGCTTGGGACAGGGAAGCACTGAAGCTTTCTTT
CASSLGQGSTEAFF
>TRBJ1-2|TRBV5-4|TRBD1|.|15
TGTGCCAGCAGAGAGGACAGGGCGGCTAACTATGGCTACACCTTC
CASREDRAANYGYTF
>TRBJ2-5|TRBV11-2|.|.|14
TGTGCCAGCAGCTCCCTTGGGGGGCAAGAGACCCAGTACTTC
CASSSLGGQETQYF
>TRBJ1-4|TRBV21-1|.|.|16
TGTGCCAGCACCCTTGCCCCCGGGGCACAGACGGAAAAACTGTTTTTT
CASTLAPGAQTEKLFF
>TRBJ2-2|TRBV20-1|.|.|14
TGCAGTGCTAGACATAGGGGCCGGACCGGGGAGCTGTTTTTT
CSARHRGRTGELFF
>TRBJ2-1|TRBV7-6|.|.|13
TGTGCCAGCAGCCCTGGACCCGACAATGAGCAGTTCTTC
CASSPGPDNEQFF
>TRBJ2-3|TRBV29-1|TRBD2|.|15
TGCAGCGTTCCTTCTAGCGGGAGGGCCGGAGATACGCAGTATTTT
CSVPSSGRAGDTQYF
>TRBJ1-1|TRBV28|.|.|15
TGTGCCAGCAGTCAGTGGAGGGTTGGGAACACTGAAGCTTTCTTT
CASSQWRVGNTEAFF
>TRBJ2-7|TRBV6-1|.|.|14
TGTGCCAGCAGGGGGCAGGGGCCCCCCTACGAGCAGTACTTC
CASRGQGPPYEQYF
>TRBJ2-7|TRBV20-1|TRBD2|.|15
TGCAGTGCTTGGGGCGAGCGGGGGGATGTCTACGAGCAGTACTTC
CSAWGERGDVYEQYF
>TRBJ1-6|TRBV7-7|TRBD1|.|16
TGTGCCAGCGGGGGGACCGGGACAGAAGATAATTCACCCCTCCACTTT
CASGGTGTEDNSPLHF
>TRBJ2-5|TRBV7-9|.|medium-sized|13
TGTGCCAGCACGAGGGGCAGGACAGAGACCCAGTACTTC
CASTRGRTETQYF
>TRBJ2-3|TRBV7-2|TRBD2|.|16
TGTGCCAGCAGCCCGACTAGCGGGATCCCCACAGATACGCAGTATTTT
CASSPTSGIPTDTQYF
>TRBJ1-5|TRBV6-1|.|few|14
TGTGCCAGCAGTACCGCCCCTCGTAATCAGCCCCAGCATTTT
CASSTAPRNQPQHF
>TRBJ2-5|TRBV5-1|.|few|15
TGCGCCAGCAGCTTGAACAGGGGGGGTCAAGAGACCCAGTACTTC
CASSLNRGGQETQYF
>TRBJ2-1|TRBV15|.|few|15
TGTGCCACCAGCAGAGGGGGCCAGGGAAACAATGAGCAGTTCTTC
CATSRGGQGNNEQFF
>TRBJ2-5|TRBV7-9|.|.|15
TGTGCCAGCAGCTTAGCAGGGGGAGAACAAGAGACCCAGTACTTC
CASSLAGGEQETQYF
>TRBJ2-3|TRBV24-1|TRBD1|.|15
TGTGCCACCAGTTCGATGAGACAGGGGTATCATACGCAGTATTTT
CATSSMRQGYHTQYF
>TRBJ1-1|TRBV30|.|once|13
TGTGCCTGGACAGGGGAGATTGGGACTGAAGCTTTCTTT
CAWTGEIGTEAFF
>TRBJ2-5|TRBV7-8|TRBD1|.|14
TGTGCCAGCAGCTCTCGGACAGGGCGAGAGACCCAGTACTTC
CASSSRTGRETQYF
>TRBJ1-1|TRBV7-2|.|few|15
TGTGCCAGCAGCTTAGGCCAACCTGGGAGTACTGAAGCTTTCTTT
CASSLGQPGSTEAFF
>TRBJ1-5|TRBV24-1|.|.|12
TGTGCCACCGGCTCAGGTAATCAGCCCCAGCATTTT
CATGSGNQPQHF
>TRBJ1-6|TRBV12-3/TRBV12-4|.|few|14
TGTGCCAGCAGTTTATCCGGGGGTAATTCACCCCTCCACTTT
CASSLSGGNSPLHF
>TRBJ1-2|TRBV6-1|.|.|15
TGTGCCAGCAGTCAATCCCGTATAGACGGACGAGGCTACACCTTC
CASSQSRIDGRGYTF
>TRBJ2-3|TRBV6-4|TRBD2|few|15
TGTGCCAGCAGTGACGTGGGACTAGCGGGAGTTACGCAGTATTTT
CASSDVGLAGVTQYF
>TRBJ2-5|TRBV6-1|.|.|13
TGTGCCGGCTCCAGCGTAGCCCAAGAGACCCAGTACTTC
CAGSSVAQETQYF
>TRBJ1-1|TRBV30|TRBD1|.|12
TGTGCCTCCGGACAGGGGAACACTGAAGCTTTCTTT
CASGQGNTEAFF
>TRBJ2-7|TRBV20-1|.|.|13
TGCAGTGCTAGCCTCCGCGGTCACTACGAGCAGTACTTC
CSASLRGHYEQYF
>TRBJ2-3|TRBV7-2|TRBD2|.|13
TGTGCCAGCAGCTTAGTAGCGGGAGATACGCAGTATTTT
CASSLVAGDTQYF
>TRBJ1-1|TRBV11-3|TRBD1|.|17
TGTGCCAGCAGCTCCAACTATTTCCGACAGGGGAACACTGAAGCTTTCTTT
CASSSNYFRQGNTEAFF
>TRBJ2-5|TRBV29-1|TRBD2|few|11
TGCAGCGTTGATGCGGGGGGGCGGCGGTACTTC
CSVDAGGRRYF
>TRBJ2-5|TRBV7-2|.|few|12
TGTGCCAGCAGCCCAGCGACGGAGACCCAGTACTTC
CASSPATETQYF
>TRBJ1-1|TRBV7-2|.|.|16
TGTGCCAGCAGCTTGTCCTTGGGGCAGGGGATGACTGAAGCTTCCTTT
CASSLSLGQGMTEASF
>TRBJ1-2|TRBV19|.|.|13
TGTGCCAGTAGAGCCCAGGGAGACTATGGCTACACCTTC
CASRAQGDYGYTF
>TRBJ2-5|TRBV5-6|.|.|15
TGTGCCAGCAGCTTGTTACAGGGGAGGCAAGAGACCCAGTACTTC
CASSLLQGRQETQYF
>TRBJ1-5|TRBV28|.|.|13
TGTGCCAGCACCCCCAGGGAACATCAGCCCCAGCATTTT
CASTPREHQPQHF
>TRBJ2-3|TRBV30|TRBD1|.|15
TGTGCCTGGAAAAGACAGGGGGTCCTCACAGATACGCAGTATTTT
CAWKRQGVLTDTQYF
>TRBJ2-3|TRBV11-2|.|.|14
TGTGCCAGCAGCTTAGCGCCCTCCACAGATACGCAGTATTTT
CASSLAPSTDTQYF
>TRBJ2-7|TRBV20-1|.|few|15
TGCAGTGCTAGCTCGCCCGGGACTTCAACCTACGAGCAGTACTTC
CSASSPGTSTYEQYF
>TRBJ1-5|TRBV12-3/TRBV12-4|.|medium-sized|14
TGTGCCAGCAGTCGGGGGGGGGTGGTTCAGCCCCAGCATTTT
CASSRGGVVQPQHF
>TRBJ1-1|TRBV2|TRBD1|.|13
TGTGCCGGCAAAAACAGGGGCTGGACTGAAGCTTTCTTT
CAGKNRGWTEAFF